This T cell receptor (beta chain) was recorded in a study of blood T cells in healthy people across ages. Together with a sample-barcoded 5' primer, a J-beta primer mix was included in a second PCR lasting about 6 to 11 cycles. TCRdb itself ran the 5' RACE reads through MiXCR, one entry per CDR3 protein. Of 1,800,000 or so distinct CDR3 sequences listed, around 42% are singletons. The sequence was obtained from a human donor in good health. Material: blood.

The CDR3 loop reads CASSYQDRGGTDTQYF. The DNA of the CDR3 is TGTGCCAGCAGCTACCAGGACAGGGGAGGCACAGATACGCAGTATTTT. The genes are TRBV7-8 and TRBJ2-3, with 9 bases that match TRBD1. Germline V CDR1 and CDR2: SGHVS, FQNEAQ. This CDR3 is 16 amino acids long. V shed 4 bases, J shed 1 base, and the junction held 6 bases outside the gene matches.